A selection of T cell receptor beta chains follows, all from one sample in a study of T cells in Graves' hyperthyroidism and ophthalmopathy. TCRdb reprocessed the multiplex PCR reads via MiXCR and lists one record per CDR3 protein. The table lists approximately 400,000 distinct CDR3 sequences, 25% of them singletons. Sequencing was done on a sample of blood. The receptor set was obtained from a man over 45 with Graves' hyperthyroidism. Each CDR3 is given with its conserved first and last residue. Fields, in order: clone size, V gene, J gene, D gene, CDR3 DNA, CDR3 protein. A D gene is named only where the DNA matches it firmly. The listing skips clone size in some rows; elsewhere it reads once, few, many or a size class.

few	TRBV7-2	TRBJ1-1	.	TGTGCCAGCAGCTCTCAGCGGGGGCAGACTGAAGCTTTCTTT	CASSSQRGQTEAFF
.	TRBV28	TRBJ1-4	TRBD1	TGTGCCAGCAGCCTCCCGACAGGGGGCAATGAAAAACTGTTTTTT	CASSLPTGGNEKLFF
few	TRBV29-1	TRBJ2-7	.	TGCAGCCAACGGCCTAGGATCTACGAGCAGTACTTC	CSQRPRIYEQYF
many	TRBV7-2	TRBJ2-5	.	TGTGCCAGCAGCCGACAGGCCGACAGGAAAGAGACCCAGTACTTC	CASSRQADRKETQYF
few	TRBV15	TRBJ2-5	.	TGTGCCACCAGCTCCGAAAGGCGGGACCCCAAGACCCAGTACTTC	CATSSERRDPKTQYF
.	TRBV9	TRBJ2-1	TRBD2	TGTGCCAGCAGCTCCGAACTAGCGGGAGGGCTCAATGAGCAGTTCTTC	CASSSELAGGLNEQFF
.	TRBV29-1	TRBJ2-3	.	TGCAGCGTCGGGTCGGGCGCAGATACGCAGTATTTT	CSVGSGADTQYF
.	TRBV28	TRBJ1-5	TRBD1	TGTGCCAGCAAAATACAGGGGAATCAGCCCCAGCATTTT	CASKIQGNQPQHF
.	TRBV12-3/TRBV12-4	TRBJ2-1	.	TGTGCCAGCAGTACCCGACTAGGGGGCAAGTTCTTC	CASSTRLGGKFF
.	TRBV5-1	TRBJ2-3	TRBD2	TGCGCCAGCAGCTCGGGGGGAATGACAGATACGCAGTATTTT	CASSSGGMTDTQYF
.	TRBV12-3/TRBV12-4	TRBJ2-3	.	TGTGCCAGCAGTTACCGGACAAGACGGGGTACAGATACGCAGTATTTT	CASSYRTRRGTDTQYF
many	TRBV3-1	TRBJ1-2	.	TGTGCCAGCAGCCAAGGTGGTGTATATGGCTACACCTTC	CASSQGGVYGYTF
few	TRBV5-6	TRBJ2-5	.	TGTGCCAGCAGCCTCCCTGGGGGAACCCAAGAGACCCAGTACTTC	CASSLPGGTQETQYF
.	TRBV9	TRBJ2-2	TRBD2	TGTGCCAGCAGCGTAGCCGGGACTAGTCTCGCCGGGGAGCTGTTTTTT	CASSVAGTSLAGELFF
.	TRBV2	TRBJ1-4	TRBD1	TGTGCCAGCAGATTGGAGGTGCAGGGGGGTGAAAAACTGTTTTTT	CASRLEVQGGEKLFF
medium-sized	TRBV7-2	TRBJ2-1	TRBD2	TGTGCCAGCGGGCGGGAGGGCCGTGGCAATGAGCAGTTCTTC	CASGREGRGNEQFF
.	TRBV20-1	TRBJ2-3	.	TGCAGTGGACAAGAGCGAGGGGGAGATACGCAGTATTTT	CSGQERGGDTQYF
many	TRBV11-3	TRBJ1-2	.	TGTGCCAGCAGCTTTACCGGGTCCTCAACGGATGGCTACACCTTC	CASSFTGSSTDGYTF
few	TRBV5-1	TRBJ1-2	.	TGCGCCAGCAGCTTGACCCCGGCCGACCGGGGGGTTGGCTACACCTTC	CASSLTPADRGVGYTF
.	TRBV3-1	TRBJ2-2	TRBD1	TGTGCCAGCAGCCAAGCCCAGGGACAGTTAAGCACCGGGGAGCTGTTTTTT	CASSQAQGQLSTGELFF
few	TRBV6-1	TRBJ2-7	.	TGTGCCAGCAGTGAATCTTTCGGGAATGGCGAGCAGTACTTC	CASSESFGNGEQYF
many	TRBV28	TRBJ1-4	TRBD1	TGTGCCAGCAGTTTATCAGGGGGGCGCGGTGAAAAACTGTTTTTT	CASSLSGGRGEKLFF
.	TRBV29-1	TRBJ2-3	TRBD1	TGCAGCCTCGGACAGGGGGCTGGTACGCAGTATTTT	CSLGQGAGTQYF
.	TRBV18	TRBJ2-1	.	TGTGCCAGCTCATTCGTGGTGCCCTCCTACAATGAGCAGTTCTTC	CASSFVVPSYNEQFF
once	TRBV6-1	TRBJ2-2	TRBD2	TGTGCCAGCAGCCCCCCCCCCCCGGGAGGCACCGGGGAGCTGTTTTTT	CASSPPPPGGTGELFF
many	TRBV12-3/TRBV12-4	TRBJ2-5	.	TGTGCCAGCAGTTTAATGTCGGGACCCCAAGAGACCCAGTACTTC	CASSLMSGPQETQYF
few	TRBV18	TRBJ2-1	TRBD2	TGTGCCAGCTCTCCCCTCCTAGCGGCCTACAATGAGCAGTTCTTC	CASSPLLAAYNEQFF
few	TRBV11-3	TRBJ2-1	.	TGTGCCAGCAGTCGAGCCGGGCAAAAGTACAATGAGCAGTTCTTC	CASSRAGQKYNEQFF
.	TRBV9	TRBJ2-1	.	TGTGCCAGCAGCGTAGGGGTAAGAGGGGACAATGAGCAGTTCTTC	CASSVGVRGDNEQFF
.	TRBV9	TRBJ2-5	TRBD2	TGTGCCAGCAGCGTCGGGAGGGACCAAGAGACCCAGTACTTC	CASSVGRDQETQYF
.	TRBV12-3/TRBV12-4	TRBJ2-3	.	TGTGCCAGCAGTTTCTTAGAGGCAGATACGCAGTATTTT	CASSFLEADTQYF
.	TRBV28	TRBJ1-5	TRBD1	TGTGCCAGCAGTCTTCCGGGACAGGGACAGCCCCAGCATTTT	CASSLPGQGQPQHF
.	TRBV29-1	TRBJ2-2	.	TGCAGCGTGAGGGGGAAGTCGAACACCGGGGAGCTGTTTTTT	CSVRGKSNTGELFF
.	TRBV6-5	TRBJ1-1	TRBD1	TGTGCCAGCAGTTACTCGGAAGCAGGGGGCACTGAAGCTTTCTTT	CASSYSEAGGTEAFF
few	TRBV7-6	TRBJ1-1	.	TGTGCCAGCAGCTTAGAGGGCGGAATCAACACTGAAGCTTTCTTT	CASSLEGGINTEAFF
.	TRBV12-3/TRBV12-4	TRBJ2-5	TRBD1	TGTGCCAGCAGGGGACAGGGGCGTGGGGGGACCCAGTACTTC	CASRGQGRGGTQYF
few	TRBV3-1	TRBJ1-4	.	TGTGCCAGCAGCCAAGAATACGAAAAACTGTTTTTT	CASSQEYEKLFF
few	TRBV9	TRBJ2-1	TRBD1	TGTGCCAGCAGCCCCGGGACAGGGGTCGGTGAGCAGTTCTTC	CASSPGTGVGEQFF
few	TRBV11-2	TRBJ2-2	.	TGTGCCAGCAGCTTCCCAGTTAACACCGGGGAGCTGTTTTTT	CASSFPVNTGELFF
many	TRBV5-5	TRBJ2-5	TRBD2	TGTGCCAGCAGCTTGGCACTAGCGGGAGTTGAGACCCAGTACTTC	CASSLALAGVETQYF
many	TRBV20-1	TRBJ1-3	.	TGCAGTGCTAGAGATACACAAGGGAACACCATATATTTT	CSARDTQGNTIYF
.	TRBV19	TRBJ2-2	TRBD1	TGTGCCAGTAGTTACAGGGGGCAGGACGGGGAGCTGTTTTTT	CASSYRGQDGELFF
.	TRBV7-8	TRBJ2-2	.	TGTGCCAGCAGCCGCAGAGACACCGGGGAGCTGTTTTTT	CASSRRDTGELFF
.	TRBV6-1	TRBJ1-2	TRBD1	TGTGCCAGCAGGGGACAGGGGGTGCTCTATGGCTACACCTTC	CASRGQGVLYGYTF
few	TRBV7-6	TRBJ1-1	.	TGTGCCAGCAGCTTAGAGGCAGGGACAAACACTGAAGCTTTCTTT	CASSLEAGTNTEAFF
few	TRBV24-1	TRBJ1-2	.	TGTGCCACCAGTGATTCAGATCGCTATGGCTACACCTTC	CATSDSDRYGYTF
.	TRBV6-2/TRBV6-3	TRBJ2-5	.	TGTGCCAGCAGCCGTCCGGGACCGGTGGAGTACTTC	CASSRPGPVEYF
.	TRBV3-1	TRBJ1-2	TRBD1	TGTGCCAGCAGCCAGGCGGACAGGCCGAGCTATGGCTACACCTTC	CASSQADRPSYGYTF
.	TRBV5-1	TRBJ2-5	.	TGCGCCAGCAGCTTGGGGGTTAGCGATCAAGAGACCCAGTACTTC	CASSLGVSDQETQYF
many	TRBV7-9	TRBJ2-1	TRBD1	TGTGCCAGCAGCACACACAGGGGGCGGGACAATGAGCAGTTCTTC	CASSTHRGRDNEQFF
few	TRBV5-1	TRBJ1-2	TRBD1	TGCGCCAGCAGCCACCGGGACAGGGGGCGCGGTGACTATGGCTACACCTTC	CASSHRDRGRGDYGYTF
.	TRBV27	TRBJ2-7	.	TGTGCCAGCAGTTACCGGTTGGGGTCGGTGATCGGATACGAGCAGTACTTC	CASSYRLGSVIGYEQYF
many	TRBV2	TRBJ2-5	.	TGTGCCAGCAGTGAACTGCAACAAGAGACCCAGTACTTC	CASSELQQETQYF
.	TRBV28	TRBJ1-3	.	TGTGCCAGCAACGGGGATGGAAACACCATATATTTT	CASNGDGNTIYF
.	TRBV6-1	TRBJ2-4	.	TGTGCCAGCAGTCGGGGGCCCAAAAACATTCAGTACTTC	CASSRGPKNIQYF